This record looks at one TCR beta chain sequence and its context. The target antigen is unknown. One entry per CDR3 protein results from TCRdb running MiXCR on the RT-PCR reads. The table shows roughly 150,000 distinct CDR3 sequences, with about 11% occurring only once. The record originates from a study of response to subunit inactivated influenza vaccine. Regarding the study as a whole: There was a suggestion from the authors that each seasonal influenza vaccination recruits few new T cells.

Germline loops: CDR1 SGHRS, CDR2 YFSETQ. The CDR3 is made up of 16 amino acids. Unmatched junction bases numbered 7, after V lost 0 bases and J lost 5 bases. The clonotype originates from a man aged 45-60 years who received an inactivated influenza vaccine. Sequenced here: non-naive T cells sorted from PBMCs, sampled roughly 6 weeks after vaccination. The chain combines TRBV5-1 with TRBJ2-5; the match to TRBD2 covers 10 bases. Written as DNA, the CDR3 is TGCGCCAGCAGCTTGGCCCCTAGCGGGGGCGGGGAGACCCAGTACTTC. Protein sequence: CASSLAPSGGGETQYF.